Here is one T cell receptor (beta chain) with its context. Which antigen it targets is not known. The sample holds no much larger clone one base away, and base qualities are not on file. The data were taken from a study of blood T cells in healthy people across ages (dated by TCRdb to the mid-2010s). Turning to the overall study: In model experiments, template switching captured roughly one uniquely barcoded TCR beta cDNA molecule for every two T cells. The study analyzed two additional independent replicas of 1 million unique cDNA reads from the same blood draw for two donors, one aged 18 to 30 and one aged 80 or older. To avoid experimental bias, donors of different ages were distributed randomly across sequencing lanes. Donors were grouped into four age groups: young (average roughly 15 years), middle-aged (approximately 41), aged (62) and long-lived (just over 80). Age-related changes in TCR beta repertoire diversity were measured in the study by deep sequencing normalized with unique cDNA molecular identifiers. Overall results and qualifications from the work: Total diversity estimates from one million sequenced T cells were considered lower bounds and underestimates. Since profiling was done on bulk unsorted PBMCs, naive and antigen-experienced compartments could not be conclusively compared. A strong correlation was found between observed TCR beta diversity and the percentage of naive T cells measured by flow cytometry. Compared with the aged group, the long-lived group had more naive CD4+ T cells, fewer expanded clones and increased TCR diversity, a pattern suggesting age selection. Observed TCR beta diversity per million T cells fell roughly linearly with age, and a significant reduction was already apparent by age around 40. Because donor CMV infection status was unknown, age-related changes in expanded clonotypes were potentially confounded.

Receptors were amplified or captured by 5' RACE. Sequenced on an Illumina HiSeq 2500. A second about 7 to 11 cycle PCR used a sample-barcoded 5' primer and a J-beta primer mix. Each TCR beta cDNA molecule received a unique molecular identifier from a template-switch 5' adaptor carrying 12 random nucleotides. Each sample yielded at least 3 million CDR3-containing paired-end reads. First-strand cDNA was synthesized from all RNA with the Mint cDNA synthesis kit, primed by a TRBC-specific oligonucleotide. Following uracil-DNA glycosylase treatment, a first 18-cycle PCR with universal primers M1SS and BC2_uni_R was performed on all cDNA. Processing in the source paper ran as follows. For normalization, 1 million high-quality reads, each with a distinct molecular identifier, were randomly selected from each sample. Reads sharing molecular identifiers were discarded rather than binned into consensus sequences. MiTCR, run with a Q25 quality threshold and the strictest error-elimination algorithm, handled CDR3 identification, clonotype clustering and error correction. Lower-bound total TCR beta diversity was estimated with a nonparametric unseen species model using Euler transformation. TCRdb took the public reads, trimmed them with fastp at Q25, ran MiXCR for clone calling and kept in-frame beta chains. Records with the same CDR3 protein are collapsed into one entry carrying the most frequent genes and DNA. These V and J calls derive from TCRdb rather than the authors' analysis. The sample profile shows fewer than 2,000,000 distinct CDR3 sequences; about 35% of them were found once. Around 10% of the sample is taken by the ten largest.

The donors were 40 or so Caucasian individuals from Russia, aged roughly 6 to 100 years, who were systemically healthy. Each donor gave around 9.5 milliliters of peripheral blood, collected into EDTA-treated Vacutainer tubes. Ficoll-Paque density-gradient centrifugation was used to isolate PBMCs, with at least 6 million per sample. Total RNA was extracted from PBMCs with Trizol reagent, with at least 6 micrograms obtained per sample. The percentages of naive CD45RAhigh/CD27high T cells were determined by flow cytometry on a PBMC aliquot from every donor. CDR1 is given as SGHDN and CDR2 as FVKESK, both from the germline V gene. V sheds 4 bases and J sheds 0 bases, leaving 13 bases between their ends. The CDR3 covers 15 residues, taking in both the cysteine and the phenylalanine. Kept here is only the CDR3 DNA, which spans 45 bases and is read in frame from base 1.

The sequence joins TRBV14 to TRBJ2-7, with the D gene uncertain. The sequenced sample was blood. The receptor's source is a woman aged 25-40 years in good health. The CDR3 protein: CASSPSVTYSYEQYF. The nucleotides are TGTGCCAGCAGCCCCTCCGTGACATACTCCTACGAGCAGTACTTC. The variable domain in full, with residues beyond the CDR3 obtained from the reference TRBV14 and TRBJ2-7 genes, is EAGVTQFPSHSVIEKGQTVTLRCDPISGHDNLYWYRRVMGKEIKFLLHFVKESKQDESGMPNNRFLAERTGGTYSTLKVQPAELEDSGVYFCASSPSVTYSYEQYFGPGTRLTVT.